Listed below are T cell receptor beta chains from one sample, sequenced in a study of blood T cell repertoires in COVID-19. Sequencing used immunoSEQ multiplex PCR; TCRdb keeps in-frame clones, though not all of them. Of 390,000 or so clones listed, more than 80% are singletons. The sequencing sample was made of PBMCs or T cells enriched from blood (not recorded which). These receptors were collected from a man aged 18 to 35 who had recovered from COVID-19. The CDR3 runs from the conserved cysteine through the conserved F or W. Each record gives: D gene, clone size, V gene, J gene, CDR3 protein, CDR3 DNA. D genes are given only for firm matches. The size field is filled for only some rows; it gives once, few, many or a size class.

.	.	TRBV3-1/TRBV3-2	TRBJ2-5	CASSPRTAQETQYF	TGTGCCAGCAGCCCCCGGACAGCACAAGAGACCCAGTACTTC
TRBD1	.	TRBV2	TRBJ1-1	CASSSRGLGEVRTEAFF	TGTGCCAGCAGTTCCAGGGGGCTGGGCGAAGTGCGGACTGAAGCTTTCTTT
TRBD2	.	TRBV15	TRBJ2-2	CATSRDLSSGSLNTGELFF	TGTGCCACCAGCAGAGATTTGAGTAGCGGGAGCCTTAACACCGGGGAGCTGTTTTTT
.	.	TRBV6-2/TRBV6-3	TRBJ1-5	CASSYSFADRFRGNQPQHF	TGTGCCAGCAGTTACTCCTTCGCGGACAGATTTAGGGGCAATCAGCCCCAGCATTTT
TRBD1	.	TRBV2	TRBJ2-3	CASSEWGQGPSDTQYF	TGTGCCAGCAGTGAATGGGGACAGGGGCCTTCAGATACGCAGTATTTT
TRBD2	.	TRBV4-3	TRBJ2-7	CASSQDAQRGSIYEQYF	TGCGCCAGCAGCCAAGATGCCCAGCGGGGGAGCATTTACGAGCAGTACTTC
TRBD2	.	TRBV28	TRBJ2-4	CASSRAGRIAKNIQYF	TGTGCCAGCAGCCGCGCCGGGAGGATAGCCAAAAACATTCAGTACTTC
TRBD1	.	TRBV10-3	TRBJ1-1	CAIRIGQVNTEAFF	TGTGCCATCAGGATCGGACAGGTCAACACTGAAGCTTTCTTT
TRBD1	.	TRBV6-5	TRBJ2-2	CASSLFQGAGELFF	TGTGCCAGCAGCCTATTCCAGGGGGCCGGGGAGCTGTTTTTT
TRBD2	.	TRBV4-2	TRBJ2-5	CASSQEGGGAPETQYF	TGTGCCAGCAGCCAAGAGGGCGGGGGGGCCCCGGAGACCCAGTACTTC
TRBD1	.	TRBV5-1	TRBJ2-7	CASSLSVGQSSYEQYF	TGCGCCAGCAGCTTGAGTGTGGGACAGTCCTCCTACGAGCAGTACTTC
.	.	TRBV28	TRBJ1-6	CASSSPQNSPLHF	TGTGCCAGCAGTTCCCCACAGAATTCACCCCTCCACTTT
TRBD2	.	TRBV5-5	TRBJ2-7	CASSSSRLAGDYEQYF	TGTGCCAGCAGCTCCTCGAGACTAGCGGGAGACTACGAGCAGTACTTC
TRBD1	.	TRBV11-2	TRBJ2-7	CASSSRDSSYEQYF	TGTGCCAGCAGCTCCCGGGACAGTTCCTACGAGCAGTACTTC
TRBD1	few	TRBV6-6	TRBJ2-6	CASSPTGAISGANVLTF	TGTGCCAGCAGTCCGACAGGGGCCATCTCTGGGGCCAACGTCCTGACTTTC
TRBD1	.	TRBV18	TRBJ1-4	CASQQGRNEKLFF	TGTGCCAGCCAACAGGGGCGAAATGAAAAACTGTTTTTT
TRBD2	.	TRBV7-3	TRBJ2-1	CASSFRGGNEQFF	TGTGCCAGCAGCTTCCGCGGGGGAAATGAGCAGTTCTTC
.	.	TRBV21-1	TRBJ1-4	CASSYRPRPYIATNEKLFF	TGTGCCAGCAGCTACAGACCCCGGCCATATATTGCAACTAATGAAAAACTGTTTTTT
TRBD1	.	TRBV5-4	TRBJ2-1	CASSPGTGSENEQFF	TGTGCCAGCAGCCCCGGGACAGGGTCTGAGAATGAGCAGTTCTTC
.	.	TRBV7-8	TRBJ1-5	CASSLEQTNSNQPQHF	TGTGCCAGCAGCTTAGAACAGACAAATAGCAATCAGCCCCAGCATTTT
.	.	TRBV2	TRBJ1-5	CASGGPDYSNQPQHF	TGTGCCAGCGGAGGGCCGGATTATAGCAATCAGCCCCAGCATTTT
.	.	TRBV16	TRBJ2-7	CASSQLRDYEQYF	TGTGCCAGCAGCCAATTGAGGGACTACGAGCAGTACTTC
TRBD1	.	TRBV5-4	TRBJ1-6	CASSAAYRGRDSPLHF	TGTGCCAGCAGCGCGGCTTACAGGGGGCGCGATTCACCCCTCCACTTT
TRBD1	.	TRBV3-1/TRBV3-2	TRBJ1-3	CASSLSYPGQGVNTIYF	TGTGCCAGCAGCCTATCATACCCGGGACAGGGGGTAAACACCATATATTTT
TRBD2	.	TRBV9	TRBJ2-1	CASSVEWRAGVISGEQFF	TGTGCCAGCAGCGTAGAGTGGCGGGCGGGGGTGATTTCTGGTGAGCAGTTCTTC
TRBD2	.	TRBV6-6	TRBJ2-1	CASSLSGGAYNEQFF	TGTGCCAGCAGTCTGAGCGGGGGGGCCTACAATGAGCAGTTCTTC
.	.	TRBV7-3	TRBJ2-1	CASSNSGNEQFF	TGTGCCAGCAGCAATAGCGGAAATGAGCAGTTCTTC
.	.	TRBV19	TRBJ1-1	CASSIAGSDTEAFF	TGTGCCAGTAGTATAGCAGGGTCAGACACTGAAGCTTTCTTT
TRBD1	.	TRBV6-5	TRBJ1-6	CASLSGQVIGSPLHF	TGTGCCAGCCTATCGGGACAGGTTATCGGTTCACCCCTCCACTTT
.	.	TRBV25-1	TRBJ2-7	CASSEFSQGTSYEQYF	TGTGCCAGCAGTGAATTTTCACAGGGAACTTCCTACGAGCAGTACTTC
.	.	TRBV4-3	TRBJ2-3	CASSQDSDPDTQYF	TGCGCCAGCAGCCAAGATAGCGACCCAGATACGCAGTATTTT
.	.	TRBV4-1	TRBJ2-7	CASSWAGDAQVPYEQYF	TGCGCCAGCAGTTGGGCAGGGGACGCGCAAGTCCCCTACGAGCAGTACTTC
.	.	TRBV19	TRBJ2-7	CASSIGFGRVVSEQYF	TGTGCCAGTAGTATAGGGTTCGGCAGGGTGGTATCCGAGCAGTACTTC
.	.	TRBV4-1	TRBJ1-3	CASSRAGTSGNTIYF	TGCGCCAGCAGCCGGGCCGGGACATCTGGAAACACCATATATTTT